Below are 27 T cell receptor beta chains sequenced from a single sample in a study of T cells expressing NK-cell markers. For each CDR3 protein, TCRdb gives one entry from its re-call of the 5' RACE reads, without DNA. Here the sample table reports about 460,000 distinct CDR3 sequences. The sample taken for sequencing was blood T cells: a sorted CD56 or NKG2C T cell subset, CD4+ or CD8+ T cells, or bulk PBMC T cells (not recorded which). The receptors come from a woman between 50 and 59 years old in good health.

The V gene is TRBV7-2, the J gene TRBJ2-1; TCRdb indicates TRBD2, and absent DNA this call remains unverified. The CDR3 sequence is 15 residues long. Germline assignment: CDR1 SGHTA and CDR2 FQGNSA. The CDR3 sequence: CASSLSGGRRNEQFF. The full variable domain, completed using reference TRBV7-2 and TRBJ2-1, is GAGVSQSPSNKVTEKGKDVELRCDPISGHTALYWYRQSLGQGLEFLIYFQGNSAPDKSGLPSDRFSAERTGGSVSTLTIQRTQQEDSAVYLCASSLSGGRRNEQFFGPGTRLTVL.

The chain carries TRBV4-2 and TRBJ2-5; TCRdb's D call of TRBD2 is untestable without DNA. Germline values: CDR1 LGHNA, CDR2 YNFKEQ. This CDR3 contains 16 residues. CDR3: CASSTLAASRGETQYF.

This sequence joins TRBV4-1 and TRBJ2-5; the TRBD2 assignment by TCRdb is unverifiable without DNA. The CDR3 length is 16 residues. From germline, CDR1 is MGHRA and CDR2 YSYEKL. The CDR3 loop is CASSHSREGGIVAQYF.

The chain combines TRBV20-1 with TRBJ2-1; TCRdb picks TRBD2, but there is no DNA to check that call. The CDR3 has 17 residues. Germline CDR1 is DFQATT and CDR2 is SNEGSKA (reference sequence). CDR3 in amino acids: CSASGGGIAGRANEQFF.

The V call is TRBV5-1, the J call TRBJ2-1; TCRdb lists TRBD2, though no DNA is available to test this call. The CDR3 covers 14 residues. Germline V CDR1 and CDR2: SGHRS, YFSETQ. The CDR3 loop reads CASSSGGNANEQFF.

The genes are TRBV5-1 and TRBJ2-1; TCRdb outputs TRBD2, but without DNA this stays unchecked. This CDR3 region has 14 residues. CDR1 and CDR2 from the germline V gene are SGHRS and YFSETQ. The CDR3 reads CASSPRNTAGVLFF.

V usage is TRBV24-1 and J usage is TRBJ2-6; TCRdb's D gene call, TRBD1, goes unchecked for lack of DNA. The germline V gene has CDR1 KGHDR and CDR2 SFDVKD. This CDR3 is built from 16 residues. The CDR3 loop is CATSWTGSSGANVLTF.

V is TRBV3-1 and J is TRBJ2-1; lacking DNA, the TRBD1 call made by TCRdb goes unchecked. The CDR3 contains 17 residues. CDR1 is LGHDT and CDR2 is YNNKEL in the germline V gene (reference sequence). The CDR3 sequence: CASSHMQWGQARNEQFF.

The rearrangement uses TRBV4-1 and TRBJ2-1; the D gene TCRdb calls, TRBD1, cannot be checked with no DNA. Per the germline V gene, CDR1 is MGHRA and CDR2 is YSYEKL. The CDR3 consists of 19 residues. The CDR3 region is CASSLLRGGVPSSYNEQFF.

This CDR3 is CASSLGWPANSPSPLHF. J is TRBJ1-6 and V is TRBV12-3 or TRBV12-4. CDR3 length: 17 amino acids.

This chain uses TRBV5-1 with TRBJ2-2; TCRdb lists TRBD2, though no DNA is available to test this call. The CDR3 extends over 18 amino acids. Germline lookup yields CDR1 SGHRS and CDR2 YFSETQ. The CDR3 spells CASRWDIRTSMDTGELFF.

The V and J genes are TRBV28 and TRBJ2-3; TCRdb indicates TRBD2, and absent DNA this call remains unverified. From germline, CDR1 is MDHEN and CDR2 SYDVKM. CDR3 length: 17 amino acids. CDR3 region: CASSSFSGRAGTDTQYF.

This chain joins TRBV7-7 and TRBJ2-3; TCRdb's D gene call, TRBD2, goes unchecked for lack of DNA. The CDR3 consists of 16 residues. The germline CDR1 and CDR2 sequences are SSHAT and FNYEAQ (reference sequence). CDR3 amino acids: CASSRLAGPFTDTQYF. The variable domain in full, with the rest retrieved from reference TRBV7-7 and TRBJ2-3, is GAGVSQSPRYKVTKRGQDVTLRCDPISSHATLYWYQQALGQGPEFLTYFNYEAQPDKSGLPSDRFSAERPEGSISTLTIQRTEQRDSAMYRCASSRLAGPFTDTQYFGPGTRLTVL.

The chain couples TRBV29-1 to TRBJ1-3; with no DNA, the TCRdb D assignment of TRBD1 cannot be verified. This CDR3 has 13 amino acids. CDR1 is SQVTM, CDR2 ANQGSEA, per germline. The CDR3 loop is CSVVQQVGNTIYF. Filled out from reference TRBV29-1 and TRBJ1-3, the complete variable domain reads SAVISQKPSRDICQRGTSLTIQCQVDSQVTMMFWYRQQPGQSLTLIATANQGSEATYESGFVIDKFPISRPNLTFSTLTVSNMSPEDSSIYLCSVVQQVGNTIYFGEGSWLTVV.

The chain combines TRBV10-2 with TRBJ2-3; TCRdb proposes TRBD1, but this gene call is untestable without DNA. The CDR3 sequence is 13 residues long. Germline V gives CDR1 WSHSY, CDR2 SAAADI. CDR3 in amino acids: CASRTGGPDTQYF.

This chain joins TRBV20-1 and TRBJ2-1; TCRdb indicates TRBD2, and absent DNA this call remains unverified. Germline CDR1 reads DFQATT; CDR2 reads SNEGSKA (reference sequence). This CDR3 comprises 16 residues. CDR3 amino acids: CSARQGTSGTNGEQFF.

The chain joins TRBV6-1 to TRBJ2-3; TCRdb reports TRBD2, a call that lacks DNA to check it against. This CDR3 region has 16 residues. From germline, CDR1 is MNHNS and CDR2 SASEGT. CDR3 sequence: CASSAHSGSVTDTQYF.

The chain combines TRBV6-6 with TRBJ2-5; TCRdb's D call, TRBD1, is unchecked because there is no DNA. The CDR3 consists of 14 residues. Germline CDR1 reads MNHNY; CDR2 reads SVGAGI (reference sequence). The CDR3 region is CASDSGQGGETQYF.

This chain joins TRBV4-2 and TRBJ2-7; TCRdb's D call, TRBD2, is unchecked because there is no DNA. The V gene's germline CDR1 is LGHNA and CDR2 YNFKEQ. This CDR3 comprises 15 residues. CDR3 amino acids: CASSQASSGSYEQYF.

This sequence joins TRBV15 and TRBJ1-1. The germline V gene has CDR1 LNHNV and CDR2 YYDKDF (reference sequence). This CDR3 is 16 amino acids long. CDR3 sequence: CATSRDRVFGNTEAFF.

The chain is built from TRBV20-1 and TRBJ2-1; lacking DNA, the TRBD1 call made by TCRdb goes unchecked. Germline V gene data show CDR1 as DFQATT and CDR2 as SNEGSKA (reference sequence). This CDR3 has 12 residues. This chain's CDR3 is CSASRVAHEQFF.

The chain employs TRBV6-1 and TRBJ1-4. The CDR3 spans 15 residues. Germline V gene data show CDR1 as MNHNS and CDR2 as SASEGT. CDR3 protein: CASSEDRQANEKLFF.

This chain links TRBV4-2 with TRBJ1-4; with no DNA, the TCRdb D assignment of TRBD1 cannot be verified. The germline CDR1 and CDR2 sequences are LGHNA and YNFKEQ. This CDR3 region has 17 residues. Here the CDR3 reads CASSQDSVQADNEKLFF.

The chain uses TRBV10-3 and TRBJ1-5; with no DNA, the TCRdb D assignment of TRBD1 cannot be verified. CDR3 length: 16 amino acids. Germline loops: CDR1 ENHRY, CDR2 SYGVKD. CDR3 sequence reads: CAISDPVWGVNQPQHF.

The chain joins TRBV4-2 to TRBJ2-2; no DNA is available, so the TRBD2 call from TCRdb remains unchecked. Germline values: CDR1 LGHNA, CDR2 YNFKEQ. The CDR3 has 17 residues. The CDR3 loop reads CASSQDWIAANTGELFF.

The chain employs TRBV7-3 and TRBJ2-2; TCRdb selects TRBD1, and the lack of DNA leaves this call unchecked. Per the germline V gene, CDR1 is SGHTA and CDR2 is FQGTGA. CDR3 length: 16 residues. The CDR3 sequence: CASSFDRGRSTGELFF.

The gene calls are TRBV3-1 and TRBJ2-1; TCRdb calls TRBD1, which cannot be checked without DNA. CDR3 length equals 14 residues. The germline CDR1 and CDR2 sequences are LGHDT and YNNKEL (reference sequence). CDR3 protein: CASSPWTRYNEQFF.